These T cell receptor beta chains were read from a single sample in a study of T cells in Graves' hyperthyroidism and ophthalmopathy. One entry per CDR3 protein, called by TCRdb with MiXCR from the multiplex PCR reads. The table shows 700,000 or so distinct CDR3 sequences, with 15% to 20% occurring only once. The source material was blood. The receptor set was obtained from a man aged 18 to 35 with Graves' hyperthyroidism. The CDR3 runs from the conserved cysteine through the conserved F or W. The order of the fields is J gene, D gene, V gene, clone size, CDR3 protein, CDR3 DNA. The D gene is left open where the match is weak. Some rows mark clone size as missing; the rest say once, few, many or name a class of expanded clone.

TRBJ1-1,-,TRBV24-1,-,CATSDSPTGLNTEAFF,TGTGCCACCAGTGATTCTCCGACAGGTTTGAACACTGAAGCTTTCTTT
TRBJ2-3,TRBD2,TRBV12-3/TRBV12-4,-,CASRGFSSGIIGDTQYF,TGTGCCAGCAGGGGGTTTTCTAGCGGCATCATTGGGGATACGCAGTATTTT
TRBJ1-6,-,TRBV4-1,few,CASSQVHRVTPLHF,TGCGCCAGCAGCCAAGTCCACAGGGTAACACCCCTCCACTTT
TRBJ1-3,-,TRBV7-3,few,CASSLGGRPVDF,TGTGCCAGCAGCTTAGGGGGGCGGCCCGTAGATTTT
TRBJ2-3,TRBD2,TRBV3-1,many,CASSRGLAGASTDTQYF,TGTGCCAGCAGCCGGGGACTAGCGGGAGCTAGCACAGATACGCAGTATTTT
TRBJ1-1,-,TRBV20-1,many,CSAREQAGDSEAFF,TGCAGTGCTAGAGAGCAGGCAGGGGACTCTGAAGCTTTCTTT
TRBJ1-5,TRBD1,TRBV29-1,many,CSAQTGPNQPQHF,TGCAGCGCCCAGACAGGGCCCAATCAGCCCCAGCATTTT
TRBJ2-7,-,TRBV15,few,CATSRGTEAGYEQYF,TGTGCCACCAGCAGAGGGACGGAGGCCGGCTACGAGCAGTACTTC
TRBJ2-1,TRBD2,TRBV6-2/TRBV6-3,many,CASRSSGVAQYNEQFF,TGTGCCAGCAGATCTAGCGGAGTAGCCCAATACAATGAGCAGTTCTTC
TRBJ2-3,TRBD2,TRBV27,many,CASRNTKGLAGAIDTQYF,TGTGCCAGCAGGAATACGAAGGGACTAGCGGGAGCAATAGATACGCAGTATTTT
TRBJ2-5,-,TRBV2,many,CASSDVGQETQYF,TGTGCCAGCAGTGACGTGGGCCAAGAGACCCAGTACTTC
TRBJ2-1,-,TRBV12-3/TRBV12-4,-,CASSAEPDYNEQFF,TGTGCCAGCAGCGCCGAGCCTGACTACAATGAGCAGTTCTTC
TRBJ1-2,-,TRBV19,-,CASRAGINYGYTF,TGTGCCAGTAGAGCAGGAATAAACTATGGCTACACCTTC
TRBJ2-1,-,TRBV6-1,few,CASSSDRSGEQFF,TGTGCCAGCAGTTCTGACAGGTCGGGTGAGCAGTTCTTC
TRBJ2-1,TRBD2,TRBV28,few,CASSPLGGTITNEQFF,TGTGCCAGCAGCCCGCTAGGCGGGACTATAACCAATGAGCAGTTCTTC
TRBJ2-5,-,TRBV7-2,many,CASSLQETQYF,TGTGCCAGCAGCTTACAAGAGACCCAGTACTTC
TRBJ2-7,TRBD2,TRBV6-1,-,CASSEDTGTSGTGEQYF,TGTGCCAGCAGTGAAGATACGGGGACTAGCGGGACGGGTGAGCAGTACTTC
TRBJ2-1,-,TRBV7-2,-,CASSLTWVSNNEQFF,TGTGCCAGCAGCCTGACTTGGGTCTCTAACAATGAGCAGTTCTTC
TRBJ2-6,TRBD2,TRBV7-9,-,CASSGGTSGISGANVLTF,TGTGCCAGCAGCGGAGGGACTAGCGGGATCTCTGGGGCCAACGTCCTGACTTTC
TRBJ1-1,-,TRBV6-1,many,CASSSSLGPRGKAFF,TGTGCCAGCAGTTCCAGCTTGGGACCCCGAGGCAAAGCTTTCTTT
TRBJ2-1,-,TRBV6-5,-,CASSYHGNEQFF,TGTGCCAGCAGTTACCACGGCAATGAGCAGTTCTTC
TRBJ2-5,TRBD2,TRBV2,-,CASSWTREETQYF,TGTGCCAGCAGTTGGACTAGAGAAGAGACCCAGTACTTC
TRBJ2-3,-,TRBV28,-,CAGSLGSGTDTQYF,TGTGCCGGCAGTTTAGGTTCCGGCACAGATACGCAGTATTTT
TRBJ2-7,-,TRBV11-3,many,CASSAGRATGEQYF,TGTGCCAGCAGCGCGGGCAGGGCCACGGGGGAGCAGTACTTC
TRBJ2-1,-,TRBV11-2,-,CASSPTWAEQFF,TGTGCCAGCAGCCCAACGTGGGCTGAGCAGTTCTTC
TRBJ2-1,-,TRBV20-1,few,CSASWTLREQFF,TGCAGTGCTAGTTGGACCCTAAGGGAGCAGTTCTTC
TRBJ2-3,TRBD2,TRBV28,-,CASSFPPGLAATASTDTQYF,TGTGCCAGCAGTTTCCCACCGGGACTAGCGGCGACCGCTAGCACAGATACGCAGTATTTT
TRBJ1-2,TRBD1,TRBV12-3/TRBV12-4,many,CASSPNLGNRGRGGYTF,TGTGCCAGCAGTCCAAATCTCGGGAACAGGGGACGTGGTGGCTACACCTTC
TRBJ2-2,-,TRBV15,few,CATSGEANTGELFF,TGTGCCACCAGCGGGGAAGCGAACACCGGGGAGCTGTTTTTT
TRBJ1-5,-,TRBV12-3/TRBV12-4,-,CASSLATSSNQPQHF,TGTGCCAGCAGTCTCGCGACCAGCAGCAATCAGCCCCAGCATTTT
TRBJ2-2,TRBD1,TRBV10-3,-,CASWTGMDTGELFF,TGTGCCTCTTGGACAGGGATGGACACCGGGGAGCTGTTTTTT
TRBJ2-7,-,TRBV28,-,CASRPQGTHEQYF,TGTGCCAGCAGGCCTCAGGGCACTCACGAGCAGTACTTC
TRBJ1-1,-,TRBV28,many,CASKNRPFGTEAFF,TGTGCCAGCAAGAACAGGCCATTCGGCACTGAAGCTTTCTTT
TRBJ2-7,-,TRBV20-1,many,CSASSGGYEQYF,TGCAGTGCGTCCTCCGGGGGCTACGAGCAGTACTTC
TRBJ2-3,-,TRBV7-3,-,CASSWGPSHTDTQYF,TGTGCCAGCAGCTGGGGACCCTCTCACACAGATACGCAGTATTTT
TRBJ2-3,-,TRBV18,many,CASSPFGITPGTDTQYF,TGTGCCAGCTCACCGTTCGGGATTACACCGGGCACAGATACGCAGTATTTT
TRBJ1-1,-,TRBV10-2,once,CASGPGNTEAFF,TGCGCCAGCGGACCCGGTAACACTGAAGCTTTCTTT
TRBJ2-3,TRBD1,TRBV27,-,CASNLLGTGTDTQYF,TGTGCCAGCAACCTCCTCGGGACAGGCACAGATACGCAGTATTTT
TRBJ2-3,-,TRBV12-3/TRBV12-4,many,CASSDRGTDTQYF,TGTGCCAGCAGTGACCGGGGGACAGATACGCAGTATTTT
TRBJ2-3,-,TRBV7-9,-,CASSSWTLRTDTQYF,TGTGCCAGCAGCTCCTGGACGCTTCGCACAGATACGCAGTATTTT
TRBJ2-1,-,TRBV20-1,-,CSALKGDNNEQFF,TGCAGTGCTCTTAAGGGTGATAACAATGAGCAGTTCTTC
TRBJ1-1,TRBD1,TRBV11-1,many,CASSPDRDGAFF,TGTGCCAGCAGCCCGGACAGGGATGGAGCTTTCTTT
TRBJ2-1,-,TRBV19,-,CASSMDFRSYNEQFF,TGTGCCAGTAGTATGGATTTCCGATCCTACAATGAGCAGTTCTTC
TRBJ2-7,-,TRBV28,many,CASSLTGAGGGEQYF,TGTGCCAGCAGTTTAACGGGAGCCGGCGGTGGAGAGCAGTACTTC
TRBJ2-6,TRBD2,TRBV6-2/TRBV6-3,-,CASSYLGLAGGGSGANVLTF,TGTGCCAGCAGTTACCTGGGACTAGCGGGAGGAGGCTCTGGGGCCAACGTCCTGACTTTC
TRBJ1-6,TRBD1,TRBV5-5,-,CASSPTGTGDSPLHF,TGTGCCAGCAGCCCCACCGGGACAGGGGATTCACCCCTCCACTTT
TRBJ1-2,TRBD1,TRBV28,many,CASSYYRGLNYGYTF,TGTGCCAGCAGCTATTACAGGGGGCTTAACTATGGCTACACCTTC
TRBJ2-3,-,TRBV9,few,CASSVEGGITDTQYF,TGTGCCAGCAGCGTAGAGGGCGGGATCACAGATACGCAGTATTTT
TRBJ2-1,-,TRBV10-3,few,CAISVRTQPYNEQFF,TGTGCCATCAGTGTGCGAACTCAGCCCTACAATGAGCAGTTCTTC
TRBJ2-5,-,TRBV18,many,CASSPRLVGQETQYF,TGTGCCAGCTCACCAAGGCTGGTGGGGCAAGAGACCCAGTACTTC